The T cell receptor beta chain under discussion was sequenced for a study of blood T cells in healthy people across ages. Study results and caveats: Estimated diversity, derived from one million T cells, was regarded as an underestimate.

Ten or more counts support this clonotype. The antigen remains unidentified. Together with a sample-barcoded 5' primer, a J-beta primer mix was included in a second PCR lasting roughly 7 to 11 cycles. TCRdb recomputed calls from the 5' RACE reads with MiXCR, one row per CDR3 protein. The profile shows about 1.7 million distinct CDR3 sequences, roughly 27% of them singletons. Peripheral blood, about 10 milliliters per donor, was collected. Trimming took 1 base from V and 2 from J, leaving 18 bases between them. The CDR3 has 18 amino acids. CDR1 is DFQATT, CDR2 SNEGSKA, per germline (reference sequence).

The sample consisted of blood. The TCR originated in a woman in her 30s in good health. The chain employs TRBV20-1 and TRBJ2-6, with D maybe TRBD2 (6 bases). The chain's CDR3 is CSARGERALGAGANVLTF. CDR3 nucleotide sequence: TGCAGTGCTAGAGGAGAGCGGGCCCTAGGGGCTGGGGCCAACGTCCTGACTTTC.